Given below is one T cell receptor (beta chain) in context. J was trimmed by 4 bases and V by 2 bases; bases with no gene match: 1. The CDR3 is made up of 16 amino acids. CDR1 MGHRA and CDR2 YSYEKL come from the germline V gene. Sequenced by immunoSEQ multiplex PCR; TCRdb stores in-frame clones only, minus some. The data show 91,000 or so clones, approximately 94% seen once. The source of the sample is a study of technical replicates of blood from several donors. Sequencing was performed on T cells isolated from PBMCs. The chain has TRBV4-1 and TRBJ2-2; 13 positions match TRBD2. The sequence was obtained from a human donor in good health. The CDR3, as DNA: TGCGCCAGCAGCCAAACTAGCGGGAGGGCCACCGGGGAGCTGTTTTTT. As protein: CASSQTSGRATGELFF.